These 11 T cell receptor beta chains originate from one sample sequenced in a study of Ad26.COV2.S vaccination and SARS-CoV-2 variants. Assay used: immunoSEQ multiplex PCR; TCRdb lists only in-frame clones, some missing. The sample consists of approximately 400,000 clones, 85% of them appearing once. The sample's treatment: about 20 received Ad26.COV2.S at low or high dose, single or two shots; several received placebo; per-sample allocation not given. Collection of samples fell on day 63 after the first vaccine or placebo injection. The sequencing used peripheral blood, collected in a trial of Ad26.COV2.S vaccine versus placebo. The origin of the receptors is a person aged 18 to 59 who received the Ad26.COV2.S COVID-19 vaccine or a placebo.

This chain uses TRBV19 with TRBJ2-1, with 10 bases that match TRBD2. Trimming at V came to 3 bases and at J to 10 bases, leaving 3 bases not matched to a gene. The CDR3 contains 13 residues. Germline V gene sequence: CDR1 LNHDA, CDR2 SQIVND (reference sequence). CDR3 residues: CASSILAGGEQFF. CDR3 DNA: TGTGCCAGTAGTATCTTAGCGGGAGGCGAGCAGTTCTTC.

The chain has TRBV9 and TRBJ1-2, with D uncertain. The CDR3 totals 14 residues. Germline V gene data show CDR1 as SGDLS and CDR2 as YYNGEE. V lost 0 bases and J lost 8, with 14 bases in between. The CDR3 spells CASSVGAGVEGYTF. In nucleotides, the CDR3 is TGTGCCAGCAGCGTAGGGGCCGGGGTGGAGGGCTACACCTTC.

The chain links TRBV5-4 to TRBJ2-7, with D possibly being TRBD2 (6 bases). From germline, CDR1 is SGHNT and CDR2 YYREEE (reference sequence). The CDR3 covers 14 residues. V was pared by 0 bases and J by 4 bases, with 11 bases between. This chain's CDR3 is CASSLDEGRYEQYF. The DNA of the CDR3 is TGTGCCAGCAGCTTGGATGAGGGGAGGTACGAGCAGTACTTC.

This sequence joins TRBV21-1 and TRBJ1-2; the table's D gene call, TRBD1, was not cross checked with the DNA. TRBV21-1 is a listed pseudogene. This CDR3 contains 15 residues. The CDR3 region is CASSLRHEANYGYTF. The CDR3 DNA reads TGTGCCAGCAGCCTACGACACGAAGCTAACTATGGCTACACCTTC.

V is TRBV18 and J is TRBJ1-5; 9 bases fit TRBD1. The trim removed 4 bases at V and 8 bases at J, leaving 3 bases unmatched. CDR1 and CDR2 (germline): KGHSH, LQKENI. The CDR3 is 13 amino acids. The CDR3 reads CASSQQGAEPQHF. In nucleotides, the CDR3 is TGTGCCAGCTCACAACAGGGGGCAGAGCCCCAGCATTTT. Looking up the rest from reference TRBV18 and TRBJ1-5 gives the full variable domain: NAGVMQNPRHLVRRRGQEARLRCSPMKGHSHVYWYRQLPEEGLKFMVYLQKENIIDESGMPKERFSAEFPKEGPSILRIQQVVRGDSAAYFCASSQQGAEPQHFGDGTRLSIL.

The V gene is TRBV28, the J gene TRBJ2-7, with 8 bases that match TRBD1. The CDR3 has 14 amino acids. CDR1 and CDR2 (germline): MDHEN, SYDVKM. V was clipped by 7 bases and J by 6 bases; unmatched bases: 11. Here the CDR3 reads CASTLTGEGGEQYF. CDR3 nucleotide sequence: TGTGCCAGCACCTTGACAGGGGAAGGAGGCGAGCAGTACTTC.

This chain connects TRBV5-6 to TRBJ2-2, with 7 bases aligning to TRBD1. In germline, CDR1 is SGHDT, CDR2 YYEEEE. Germline trimming cut 7 bases from V and 1 base from J; bases unmatched to any gene: 19. The CDR3 runs 19 residues. DNA of the CDR3: TGTGCCAGCTCAGGGGGAGTCGGACAGAACTACCTGAACACCGGGGAGCTGTTTTTT. Its translation is CASSGGVGQNYLNTGELFF.

Concerning this clone itself: At one boundary the junction diverges from the germline segment, which might be a read error. V gene TRBV19 combines with J gene TRBJ2-5; 11 positions agree with TRBD2. The CDR3 loop spans 15 amino acids. The germline V gene encodes CDR1 LNHDA and CDR2 SQIVND (reference sequence). As DNA, the CDR3 is TGTGCCAGTAGTAAGACTAGCGGGGACCTGCTTGTCCTGAACTTC. It yields the protein CASSKTSGDLLVLNF. The full variable domain, in which reference TRBV19 and TRBJ2-5 provide the parts outside the CDR3, is DGGITQSPKYLFRKEGQNVTLSCEQNLNHDAMYWYRQDPGQGLRLIYYSQIVNDFQKGDIAEGYSVSREKKESFPLTVTSAQKNPTAFYLCASSKTSGDLLVLNFGPGTRLLVL.

This clone has only one observation. This chain uses TRBV27 with TRBJ1-2; no reliable D call. From germline, CDR1 is MNHEY and CDR2 SMNVEV (reference sequence). The CDR3 runs to 15 residues. V was trimmed by 5 bases and J by 3 bases, leaving 16 bases between them. The CDR3 DNA is TGTGCCAGCAGTGTGAAGGAGGGCAGGCACTATGGCTACACCTTC. Its protein product is CASSVKEGRHYGYTF.

The rearrangement links TRBV3-1 (or the pseudogene TRBV3-2) to TRBJ2-1; D call uncertain. CDR3 size: 15 residues. Per the germline V gene, CDR1 is LGHDT and CDR2 is YNNKEL (reference sequence). The ends were cut back, 0 bases at V and 0 bases at J, with 6 bases in the middle. DNA of the CDR3: TGTGCCAGCAGCCAAGATCTGTCCTCCTACAATGAGCAGTTCTTC. Amino acids: CASSQDLSSYNEQFF.

The chain recombines TRBV24-1 with TRBJ2-1; D is possibly TRBD1 (6 bases). V shed 0 bases and J shed 0 bases, with 17 bases lying between them. The germline V gene has CDR1 KGHDR and CDR2 SFDVKD. The CDR3 loop spans 19 amino acids. This CDR3 is CATSDLPRGMGHSYNEQFF. The CDR3 region has the DNA TGTGCCACCAGTGATTTGCCCAGGGGAATGGGACACTCCTACAATGAGCAGTTCTTC.